Following are 20 T cell receptor delta chains from one sample sequenced in a study of gamma-delta T cells after stem cell transplantation. TCRdb applied CATT to the RT-PCR reads for clone calling. Among 1,200 to 1,500 delta-chain clones, under 15% were seen once, and the ten largest hold 58%. Sample: gamma-delta T cells. The source of these receptors is a human donor. It is not recorded whose cells these are; they may come from a transplant donor.

This clone was observed a handful of times. The V and J genes are TRDV1 and TRDJ1; TRDD3 agrees at 11 bases. Unmatched junction bases numbered 15, after V lost 0 bases and J lost 3 bases. Germline CDR1 is TSWWSYY and CDR2 is QGS. This CDR3 spans 20 amino acids. The CDR3 loop is CALGELWAVLGDNTADKLIF. The CDR3 bases are TGTGCTCTTGGGGAACTATGGGCCGTACTGGGGGATAACACGGCCGATAAACTCATCTTT.

The chain is built from TRDV3 and TRDJ2; 8 nucleotides line up with TRDD2. This CDR3 contains 21 residues. Germline CDR1 and CDR2: TVYSNPD and GDNSRS (reference sequence). Trimming cost V 4 bases and J 5 bases; bases outside gene matches: 30. This CDR3 reads CACPGLPTGFIWGLDTAQLFF. In DNA form, the CDR3 reads TGTGCCTGTCCGGGGCTTCCTACCGGATTCATCTGGGGACTCGATACAGCACAACTCTTCTTT. Full variable domain (outside the CDR3, taken from reference TRDV3 and TRDJ2): CDKVTQSSPDQTVASGSEVVLLCTYDTVYSNPDLFWYRIRPDYSFQFVFYGDNSRSEGADFTQGRFSVKHILTQKAFHLVISPVRTEDSATYYCACPGLPTGFIWGLDTAQLFFGKGTQLIVEP.

The chain has TRDV2 and TRDJ1; 13 bases are a match to TRDD3. Trimming at V came to 7 bases and at J to 1 base, leaving 8 bases not matched to a gene. The CDR3 loop spans 16 amino acids. Germline assignment: CDR1 GEAIGNYY and CDR2 EKD. The CDR3 loop is CACDRLGDTGTDKLIF. CDR3 in DNA: TGTGCCTGCGACCGACTGGGGGATACGGGCACCGATAAACTCATCTTT.

This clone was detected only a few times. At one boundary the junction diverges from the germline segment, which might be a read error. The CDR3 spells CACDTMDGGYVGDKPIF. As DNA, the CDR3 is TGTGCCTGTGACACCATGGATGGGGGATACGTGGGGGATAAACCCATCTTT. The genes are TRDV2 and TRDJ1, with 11 bases that match TRDD3. Germline values: CDR1 GEAIGNYY, CDR2 EKD. This CDR3 comprises 17 residues.

This rearrangement joins TRDV2 to TRDJ3; no clear D. This CDR3 comprises 13 residues. Germline lookup yields CDR1 GEAIGNYY and CDR2 EKD. The V end was cut by 4 bases, the J end by 2 bases, with 2 bases between. The chain's CDR3 is CACDTWDTRQMFF. For the CDR3, the DNA is TGTGCCTGTGATACCTGGGACACCCGACAGATGTTTTTC.

This clone was found a few times. This clone may be a read error of a much larger clone one base away. The V gene is TRDV1, the J gene TRDJ1, with D possibly TRDD2 on 6 matching bases. Germline V CDR1 and CDR2: TSWWSYY, QGS. The CDR3 is 14 residues long. The CDR3 here is CALGVLSYTDRLIF. CDR3 DNA sequence: TGTGCTCTTGGGGTCCTATCCTACACCGATAGACTCATCTTT.

This clone was seen a handful of times. The rearrangement joins TRDV2 to TRDJ1; possibly TRDD3 for D (6 bases). V was shortened by 2 bases and J by 0 bases, with 18 bases between the two germline ends. Germline V CDR1 and CDR2: GEAIGNYY, EKD. This CDR3 is 17 amino acids long. CDR3 DNA: TGTGCCTGTGACATGTTAAGGGGATCATCGTACACCGATAAACTCATCTTT. Its protein product is CACDMLRGSSYTDKLIF.

This clone was seen only a few times. For this DNA, TCRdb reports the protein of a much larger clone, which diverges at residue 15, most likely from a read error; the protein presented here is translated directly from the DNA. V gene TRDV1 combines with J gene TRDJ1; 9 bases match TRDD3. This CDR3 spans 24 amino acids. The germline gives CDR1 TSWWSYY, CDR2 QGS. The trim removed 4 bases at V and 0 bases at J, leaving 30 bases unmatched. CDR3 region: CALGVSVPTLTYWGRRGHTDKLIF. The CDR3 DNA reads as TGTGCTCTTGGGGTCTCAGTTCCTACTCTGACCTACTGGGGGAGACGAGGGCACACCGATAAACTCATCTTT.

By its share, this clone is large. This same CDR3 is encoded by further DNA sequences in the sample. V usage is TRDV2 and J usage is TRDJ1; 8 bases agree with TRDD3. V shed 0 bases and J 0 bases; nucleotides not matched to a gene: 11. The CDR3 loop spans 18 amino acids. Germline CDR1 is GEAIGNYY and CDR2 is EKD. CDR3 amino acids: CACDTVELGDRNTDKLIF. The CDR3 DNA reads TGTGCCTGTGACACCGTAGAGCTGGGGGACCGCAACACCGATAAACTCATCTTT.

This clone has just a few counts. The protein TCRdb gives is from a much larger clone and does not agree with this DNA's translation at residue 14, likely a read error; the protein shown here comes from the DNA. The V gene is TRDV2, the J gene TRDJ1, with 8 bases that match TRDD3. CDR3 length: 17 amino acids. Germline CDR1 is GEAIGNYY and CDR2 is EKD. CDR3 nucleotides: TGTGCCTGTGACACCGTACTGGGGGCCCCGGTCACTGATAGACTCATCTTT. Translation: CACDTVLGAPVTDRLIF.

This clone was picked up a small number of times. The chain couples TRDV3 to TRDJ1; perhaps TRDD2 as D (6 bases). The CDR3 consists of 16 residues. V gave up 3 bases and J gave up 2 bases, with 22 bases separating them. Germline lookup yields CDR1 TVYSNPD and CDR2 GDNSRS (reference sequence). CDR3 loop: CAFSSYENSQTDKLIF. Written as DNA, the CDR3 is TGTGCCTTCTCCTCCTACGAGAATTCCCAGACCGATAAACTCATCTTT.

This clone occurred a few times. It is likely a read error: a sequence one base away is far more abundant. The identical CDR3 is also encoded by other nucleotide sequences in the sample. The rearrangement uses TRDV2 and TRDJ3; TRDD3 matches at 7 bases. Germline lookup yields CDR1 GEAIGNYY and CDR2 EKD. The CDR3 extends over 20 amino acids. Here the CDR3 DNA reads TGTGCCTGTGACACCGGTCCCTGGGGGTTGAGCTCCTGGGACACCCGACAAATGTTTTTC. Protein product: CACDTGPWGLSSWDTRQMFF.

Remarks on this clone: This DNA's translation and the protein TCRdb lists, from a much larger clone, do not match at residue 20, likely due to a read error; the protein shown is translated from the DNA. This chain joins TRDV2 and TRDJ3, with 13 nucleotides matching TRDD3. The CDR3 is 22 residues long. Per germline, CDR1 GEAIGNYY and CDR2 EKD. The DNA for the CDR3 is TGTGCCTGTGACACCAAATTTACTGGGGGATACGCTAGCTCCTGGGACACCCGACAGACGTTTTTC. It codes for CACDTKFTGGYASSWDTRQTFF.

This clone was observed a few times. The protein TCRdb lists belongs to a much larger clone and differs from this DNA's translation at residue 7, which points to a read error; the protein shown is made from the DNA. This chain links TRDV1 with TRDJ1; the D is unclear. Germline V gene sequence: CDR1 TSWWSYY, CDR2 QGS. V lost 6 bases and J 10 bases, leaving 15 bases between the germline ends. The CDR3 sequence is 12 residues long. The CDR3 here is CALGLFSLGLIF. The CDR3 coding sequence is TGTGCTCTTGGTCTATTCTCCCTTGGACTCATCTTT.

A few counts support this clone. The CDR3 nucleotides are TGTGCTCTTGGGGACCGCCTTCCATTCTGGGGGATCCGGTTGTACACCGATAAACTCATCTTT. It translates to CALGDRLPFWGIRLYTDKLIF. V is TRDV1 and J is TRDJ1; 9 nucleotides align to TRDD3. V was pared by 3 bases and J by 0 bases, with 20 bases of the junction left unmatched. Germline CDR1 and CDR2: TSWWSYY and QGS. CDR3 length equals 21 residues.

This clone was seen more than once but under ten times. TCRdb assigns this DNA the protein of a much larger clone, which departs from its translation at residue 6; this likely reflects a read error, and the protein shown comes from translating the DNA. This chain's CDR3 is CALGLLPLGLIF. CDR3 bases: TGTGCTCTTGGTCTATTACCCCTTGGACTCATCTTT. The chain uses TRDV1 and TRDJ1; D is unresolved. The V and J ends lost 6 bases and 10 bases respectively, with 15 bases between them. CDR3 size: 12 residues. Germline V gives CDR1 TSWWSYY, CDR2 QGS.

This clone has just a few counts. TCRdb lists the protein of a much larger clone for this DNA, which differs at residue 9, so this is likely a read error; the protein given here is translated from the DNA itself. In the same sample, other DNA sequences code for this CDR3. The chain combines TRDV1 with TRDJ1; possible D gene TRDD3, 5 bases. Germline V gene sequence: CDR1 TSWWSYY, CDR2 QGS. The CDR3 consists of 17 residues. Trimming cost V 3 bases and J 0 bases, with 17 bases left between them. The CDR3 sequence is CALGDPYGSQYTDKLIF. As DNA, the CDR3 is TGTGCTCTTGGGGATCCATACGGGAGCCAGTACACCGATAAACTCATCTTT.

This sequence joins TRDV1 and TRDJ1; 8 bases match TRDD2. The CDR3 length is 24 residues. Losses at the gene ends were 5 bases for V and 1 base for J; bases not matched to a gene: 33. CDR1 is TSWWSYY, CDR2 QGS, per germline. CDR3: CALGKRRFLRLLGPLNLSTDKLIF. The CDR3 nucleotides read TGTGCTCTTGGGAAAAGGCGCTTCCTACGATTACTGGGACCTCTAAATTTGTCCACCGATAAACTCATCTTT.

This clone counts as medium-sized. One base separates it from a far larger clone, so it is likely a read error. The chain joins TRDV2 to TRDJ3; TRDD3 matches 7 bases. This CDR3 region has 20 residues. V dropped 0 bases and J dropped 0; count of bases not matched to a gene: 10. Germline CDR1 is GEAIGNYY and CDR2 is EKD. DNA of the CDR3: TGTGCCTGTGACACCGGTCCCTGGGGGTTGATCTCCTGGGACACCCGACAGATGTTTTTC. This translates into CACDTGPWGLISWDTRQMFF.

Within the sample, this clone is medium-sized (0.01 to 0.1%). The chain carries TRDV2 and TRDJ1, with 12 bases lining up with TRDD3. The ends lost 1 base at V and 2 bases at J; junction bases unmatched: 10. This CDR3 contains 18 residues. Germline V gives CDR1 GEAIGNYY, CDR2 EKD. CDR3 in DNA: TGTGCCTGTGACACGTTGATACTGGGGGATACCCGGACCGATAAACTCATCTTT. Residues: CACDTLILGDTRTDKLIF.